Shown below are 26 T cell receptor beta chains from a single sample sequenced in a study of neurological immune-mediated disorders. TCRdb reprocessed the 5' RACE reads with MiXCR, giving one entry per CDR3 protein. The profile shows 50,000 to 60,000 distinct CDR3 sequences, around 3.8% of them singletons. The sequenced sample was CD4+ T cells from blood. All receptors derive from a woman in her forties with multiple sclerosis.

This clonotype was observed many times. The V and J genes are TRBV6-5 and TRBJ2-3; D ambiguous. In germline, CDR1 is MNHEY, CDR2 SVGAGI. This CDR3 has 13 amino acids. V was pared by 2 bases and J by 4 bases, with 7 bases between. CDR3 sequence (DNA): TGTGCCAGCAGTTACGGTTACTCAGATACGCAGTATTTT. This translates into CASSYGYSDTQYF.

This clonotype was recorded at least ten times. This chain uses TRBV24-1 with TRBJ1-1; D uncertain. Germline V gives CDR1 KGHDR, CDR2 SFDVKD. This CDR3 is built from 15 residues. Trimming took off 4 bases at V and 1 base at J, with 12 bases between the two ends. This chain's CDR3 is CATSDPRGPNTEAFF. The CDR3 DNA follows: TGTGCCACCAGTGACCCCCGGGGTCCGAACACTGAAGCTTTCTTT.

This clonotype was seen repeatedly, ten times or more. The chain combines TRBV12-5 with TRBJ2-1, with D perhaps assigned TRBD1 or TRBD2 (5 bases each). Germline CDR1 LGHNT, CDR2 FRNRAP. There are 20 residues in the CDR3. V lost 0 bases and J 1 base, leaving 22 bases between the germline ends. CDR3 region: CASGLVLFGLGRLSYNEQFF. The CDR3 DNA sequence: TGTGCTAGTGGTTTGGTACTCTTTGGCCTGGGACGCCTTTCCTACAATGAGCAGTTCTTC.

The table lists this clonotype with many counts. This sequence joins TRBV24-1 and TRBJ2-1, with TRBD2 matching 8 bases. The CDR3 contains 14 residues. CDR1 KGHDR and CDR2 SFDVKD come from the germline V gene. Trimming cost V 5 bases and J 5 bases; bases outside gene matches: 4. CDR3 amino acids: CATSAPGGHNEQFF. CDR3 DNA: TGTGCCACCAGTGCGCCGGGGGGGCACAATGAGCAGTTCTTC.

Many counts were recorded for this clonotype. This chain links TRBV12-3 or TRBV12-4 with TRBJ1-2; D not certain. V lost 7 bases, J lost 5 bases, and 17 bases lay in between. This CDR3 has 14 residues. CDR3 loop: CASISARFPYGYTF. CDR3 bases: TGTGCCAGCATCTCGGCCCGCTTCCCTTATGGCTACACCTTC.

In this sample, this clonotype turned up many times. J is TRBJ2-6 and V is TRBV4-2, with a possible D match to TRBD1 (6 bases). From germline, CDR1 is LGHNA and CDR2 YNFKEQ. Trimming pared 4 bases from V and 0 bases from J, leaving 16 bases between. This CDR3 has 18 residues. Here the CDR3 reads CASSRRDITSSGANVLTF. The CDR3 DNA sequence: TGTGCCAGCAGCCGCCGGGACATAACGAGCTCTGGGGCCAACGTCCTGACTTTC.

This clonotype was recorded many times. J is TRBJ2-1 and V is TRBV20-1; D remains unclear. Germline assignment: CDR1 DFQATT and CDR2 SNEGSKA (reference sequence). Between the trimmed V and J ends, which lost 1 base and 0 bases, there was a span of 7 bases. The length of the CDR3 is 14 residues. CDR3: CSARVEYSYNEQFF. The DNA of the CDR3 is TGCAGTGCTAGAGTGGAATACTCCTACAATGAGCAGTTCTTC.

This clonotype was seen at least ten times. This chain uses TRBV20-1 with TRBJ2-1; 9 bases align to TRBD2. The ends lost 3 bases at V and 4 bases at J; junction bases unmatched: 4. Germline V gene data show CDR1 as DFQATT and CDR2 as SNEGSKA (reference sequence). This CDR3 is built from 14 residues. CDR3 protein: CSASKRGAYNEQFF. The DNA of the CDR3 is TGCAGTGCTAGTAAGCGGGGGGCTTACAATGAGCAGTTCTTC.

This clonotype was detected many times. V gene TRBV29-1 combines with J gene TRBJ1-2; possibly TRBD1 for D (6 bases). Between the trimmed V and J ends, which lost 6 bases and 6 bases, there was a span of 14 bases. This CDR3 has 12 residues. Germline CDR1 SQVTM, CDR2 ANQGSEA. The DNA of the CDR3 is TGCAGCGTCCGAAGGGGGGGGAATGGCTACACCTTC. Its protein product is CSVRRGGNGYTF.

This clonotype came up many times. The chain joins TRBV6-5 to TRBJ1-4; TRBD1 matches at 7 bases. CDR1 is MNHEY and CDR2 is SVGAGI in the germline V gene. The J segment lost 6 bases and the V segment lost 6 bases, leaving 7 bases of the junction unmatched. The CDR3 spans 14 residues. CDR3 DNA sequence: TGTGCCAGCAGGCAAAGGGGGCACTATGAAAAACTGTTTTTT. Translation gives CASRQRGHYEKLFF.

Many counts were recorded for this clonotype. The chain links TRBV11-3 to TRBJ2-1; D may be TRBD1 or TRBD2 (5 bases each). The germline V gene encodes CDR1 SGHNT and CDR2 YENEEA. The CDR3 has 14 amino acids. Trimming removed 2 bases at V and 5 bases at J, with 10 bases between. The CDR3, as DNA: TGTGCCAGCAGCTTATGGGGGAAAGACAATGAGCAGTTCTTC. Its protein product is CASSLWGKDNEQFF.

This clonotype was found many times. The chain couples TRBV12-3 or TRBV12-4 to TRBJ1-5; D uncertain. The CDR3 runs 16 residues. V gave up 5 bases and J gave up 4 bases, with 18 bases separating them. The CDR3, as DNA: TGTGCCAGCAGTCTACCCCGGGAACATGGTAATCAGCCCCAGCATTTT. Protein: CASSLPREHGNQPQHF.

This clonotype was detected ten times or more. The chain couples TRBV20-1 to TRBJ2-7; D is undetermined. Germline V gene lookup returns CDR1 DFQATT and CDR2 SNEGSKA (reference sequence). V gave up 3 bases and J gave up 3 bases, with 6 bases separating them. The CDR3 runs to 11 residues. CDR3 sequence reads: CSARADYEQYF. The CDR3 DNA reads TGCAGTGCTAGGGCTGACTACGAGCAGTACTTC.

This clonotype was found many times. The chain couples TRBV12-3 or TRBV12-4 to TRBJ1-2, with D possibly matching TRBD1 (5 bases). The ends were cut back, 7 bases at V and 7 bases at J, with 13 bases in the middle. The CDR3 is 12 residues long. This CDR3 reads CASNPGPGGYTF. In DNA, the CDR3 is TGTGCCAGCAATCCGGGACCCGGTGGCTACACCTTC.

The sample holds many counts of this clonotype. V and J are TRBV7-9 and TRBJ1-1; D remains ambiguous. Germline loops: CDR1 SEHNR, CDR2 FQNEAQ (reference sequence). V lost 3 bases and J 0 bases, leaving 8 bases between the germline ends. The CDR3 sequence is 14 residues long. CDR3 amino acids: CASSFSGMNTEAFF. CDR3 nucleotides: TGTGCCAGCAGCTTCTCAGGAATGAACACTGAAGCTTTCTTT.

This clonotype came up many times. V gene TRBV2 combines with J gene TRBJ1-1; D might be TRBD1 (5 bases). Germline V lookup: CDR1 SNHLY, CDR2 FYNNEI. Trimming removed 4 bases at V and 11 bases at J, with 14 bases between. The CDR3 runs to 12 residues. Here the CDR3 reads CASSGLEGPAFF. CDR3 in DNA: TGTGCCAGCAGTGGATTGGAGGGGCCGGCTTTCTTT.

The sample holds many counts of this clonotype. The chain recombines TRBV5-1 with TRBJ2-5; D may correspond to TRBD1 or TRBD2 (7 bases each). The V gene's germline CDR1 is SGHRS and CDR2 YFSETQ. This CDR3 comprises 14 residues. Trimming removed 4 bases at V and 5 bases at J, with 15 bases between. The CDR3 spells CASSLADRLETQYF. CDR3 nucleotides: TGCGCCAGCAGCCTAGCGGACAGGTTGGAGACCCAGTACTTC.

This clonotype has ten or more counts. This chain joins TRBV5-1 and TRBJ1-1; tentatively, D is TRBD1 (5 bases). Trimming took 2 bases from V and 4 from J, leaving 15 bases between them. CDR3 length: 15 residues. Germline V CDR1 and CDR2: SGHRS, YFSETQ. The CDR3 reads CASSLAGRGSTEAFF. CDR3 nucleotide sequence: TGCGCCAGCAGCTTAGCAGGGCGGGGGAGCACTGAAGCTTTCTTT.

The V call is TRBV6-1, the J call TRBJ2-1; the D is unclear. The V gene lost 2 bases and the J gene lost 11 bases, with 7 bases spanning the gap. This CDR3 region has 11 residues. Germline V lookup: CDR1 MNHNS, CDR2 SASEGT. The CDR3 nucleotides are TGTGCCAGCAGTGAATGGCAGAAGCAGTTCTTC. Amino acid sequence: CASSEWQKQFF.

This clonotype was counted at least ten times. The chain is built from TRBV5-1 and TRBJ1-5; 9 bases line up with TRBD1. V shed 4 bases, J shed 6 bases, and the junction held 5 bases outside the gene matches. Looked up from germline, CDR1 is SGHRS and CDR2 is YFSETQ. The CDR3 runs to 14 residues. The CDR3 DNA sequence: TGCGCCAGCAGCCCACTGGACAGGGGTCAGCCCCAGCATTTT. Protein product: CASSPLDRGQPQHF.

In this sample, this clonotype turned up many times. CDR3 sequence reads: CASSLGTGVNSPLHF. The DNA of the CDR3 is TGTGCCAGCAGTTTAGGGACAGGGGTTAACTCACCCCTCCACTTT. The chain couples TRBV27 to TRBJ1-6, with TRBD1 identical over 10 bases. V lost 2 bases and J lost 10; bases outside the gene matches: 5. CDR3 size: 15 residues. CDR1 MNHEY and CDR2 SMNVEV come from the germline V gene (reference sequence).

This clonotype was detected many times. V gene TRBV20-1 combines with J gene TRBJ2-3; the match to TRBD1 covers 9 bases. With 1 base clipped from V and 1 base from J, the junction kept 6 bases outside the gene matches. The CDR3 has 16 residues. The germline gives CDR1 DFQATT, CDR2 SNEGSKA (reference sequence). This CDR3 is CSARGTGGSGTDTQYF. In nucleotides, the CDR3 is TGCAGTGCTAGAGGAACAGGGGGCAGCGGCACAGATACGCAGTATTTT.

This clonotype appeared many times. The chain combines TRBV27 with TRBJ1-1; D gene ambiguous. The ends were cut back, 0 bases at V and 1 base at J, with 6 bases in the middle. The CDR3 covers 14 residues. Germline V gives CDR1 MNHEY, CDR2 SMNVEV (reference sequence). CDR3 loop: CASSLSTANTEAFF. CDR3 nucleotides: TGTGCCAGCAGTTTATCCACAGCGAACACTGAAGCTTTCTTT.

This clonotype appeared many times. This rearrangement joins TRBV10-3 to TRBJ1-1, with TRBD1 matching 9 bases. V shed 4 bases, J shed 1 base, and the junction held 4 bases outside the gene matches. The germline gives CDR1 ENHRY, CDR2 SYGVKD. This CDR3 has 15 residues. CDR3 loop: CAISGPGQGNTEAFF. CDR3 in DNA: TGTGCCATCAGTGGACCGGGACAGGGGAACACTGAAGCTTTCTTT.

This clonotype was seen at least ten times. V usage is TRBV20-1 and J usage is TRBJ2-1; D possibly matches TRBD1 or TRBD2 (5 bases each). V lost 6 bases, J lost 3 bases, and 12 bases lay in between. The length of the CDR3 is 13 residues. Germline V gives CDR1 DFQATT, CDR2 SNEGSKA (reference sequence). For the CDR3, the DNA is TGCAGTGCCCCCAGGGACCGCTACAATGAGCAGTTCTTC. It specifies CSAPRDRYNEQFF.

This clonotype was counted ten times or more. This chain joins TRBV5-1 and TRBJ2-2, with TRBD1 as a possible D gene (5 bases). Germline assignment: CDR1 SGHRS and CDR2 YFSETQ. V was cut by 0 bases and J by 6 bases, with 6 bases left in between. The length of the CDR3 is 13 residues. In DNA, the CDR3 is TGCGCCAGCAGCTTGGGACAGCCCGGGGAGCTGTTTTTT. It codes for CASSLGQPGELFF.